Following are 14 T cell receptor beta chains from one sample sequenced in a study of T cells in Graves' hyperthyroidism and ophthalmopathy. The investigators amplified TCR beta CDR3 regions from RNA transcripts. HTBI primers were employed in a first-round RT-PCR of the TCR CDR3. MiXCR, run by TCRdb on the multiplex PCR reads, gives a single entry per CDR3 protein. The top ten hold 30% of the sample, which has some 250,000 distinct CDR3 sequences, around 15% seen once. Sequenced sample: blood. These receptors all come from a woman in her 50s with Graves' hyperthyroidism that later progressed to Graves' ophthalmopathy.

This clonotype was recorded at least ten times. V gene TRBV3-1 combines with J gene TRBJ1-1; perhaps TRBD1 as D (5 bases). The germline CDR1 and CDR2 sequences are LGHDT and YNNKEL (reference sequence). The CDR3 is made up of 13 amino acids. Deletions cut 4 bases from V and 3 bases from J, with 9 bases between. CDR3 sequence reads: CASSRGAHTEAFF. The DNA of the CDR3 is TGTGCCAGCAGCCGCGGGGCCCACACTGAAGCTTTCTTT.

CDR3 bases: TGTGCCAGCAACGCGGGGGGCAGGGGGCGTAAGGAGACCCAGTACTTC. It codes for CASNAGGRGRKETQYF. The gene calls are TRBV28 and TRBJ2-5; the D gene could be TRBD1 or TRBD2 (8 bases each). Germline V lookup: CDR1 MDHEN, CDR2 SYDVKM. V lost 7 bases to trimming and J lost 5 bases, with 23 bases between them. This CDR3 region has 16 residues. Variable domain in full (rest from reference TRBV28 and TRBJ2-5): DVKVTQSSRYLVKRTGEKVFLECVQDMDHENMFWYRQDPGLGLRLIYFSYDVKMKEKGDIPEGYSVSREKKERFSLILESASTNQTSMYLCASNAGGRGRKETQYFGPGTRLLVL.

This clonotype has a single count. The rearrangement uses TRBV2 and TRBJ1-2; 10 bases are shared with TRBD1. CDR1 is SNHLY and CDR2 is FYNNEI in the germline V gene. V lost 6 bases, J lost 4 bases, and 8 bases stayed unmatched. CDR3 length: 15 residues. CDR3: CASRGDRGGGYGYTF. The CDR3 DNA is TGTGCCAGCAGAGGGGACAGGGGCGGCGGCTATGGCTACACCTTC. The variable domain in full, with the rest retrieved from reference TRBV2 and TRBJ1-2, is EPEVTQTPSHQVTQMGQEVILRCVPISNHLYFYWYRQILGQKVEFLVSFYNNEISEKSEIFDDQFSVERPDGSNFTLKIRSTKLEDSAMYFCASRGDRGGGYGYTFGSGTRLTVV.

The chain employs TRBV14 and TRBJ1-1; the D gene is possibly TRBD1 (6 bases). The V and J ends lost 4 bases and 0 bases respectively, with 12 bases between them. The V gene's germline CDR1 is SGHDN and CDR2 FVKESK. There are 15 residues in the CDR3. Written as DNA, the CDR3 is TGTGCCAGCAGCCCATACAGGGCCCTGAACACTGAAGCTTTCTTT. This codes for CASSPYRALNTEAFF.

The chain has TRBV2 and TRBJ1-5; D not certain. The length of the CDR3 is 12 residues. Trimming cost V 4 bases and J 11 bases, with 12 bases left between them. Per germline, CDR1 SNHLY and CDR2 FYNNEI. The CDR3 nucleotides are TGTGCCAGCAGTGGCTTAGGAAGGGCCCAGCATTTT. Its translation is CASSGLGRAQHF.

The table lists this clonotype with many counts. V usage is TRBV6-1 and J usage is TRBJ2-7; 8 nucleotides match TRBD1. The CDR3 runs 17 residues. Germline-derived CDR1 and CDR2 are MNHNS and SASEGT. After removal of 2 bases from V and 0 bases from J, the junction contained 9 bases not matched to a gene. The CDR3 DNA reads as TGTGCCAGCAGTGAATTAATCGGTACAGGGGGCTCCTACGAGCAGTACTTC. Translating it yields CASSELIGTGGSYEQYF.

This clonotype was detected many times. The V call is TRBV6-5, the J call TRBJ2-1; D not certain. Germline V gene data show CDR1 as MNHEY and CDR2 as SVGAGI. Trimming left V 2 bases short and J 5 bases short, with 13 bases between. The CDR3 runs 15 residues. The chain's CDR3 is CASSYGSSPDNEQFF. CDR3 coding DNA: TGTGCCAGCAGTTACGGGTCTAGTCCTGACAATGAGCAGTTCTTC.

This clonotype was observed at least ten times. The gene calls are TRBV11-2 and TRBJ2-7; D remains ambiguous. This CDR3 has 14 amino acids. CDR1 and CDR2 from the germline V gene are SGHAT and FQNNGV. V lost 5 bases and J lost 9, with 20 bases in between. CDR3 loop: CASSLEYPRSVQYF. The CDR3 DNA reads TGTGCCAGCAGCCTGGAATATCCTCGCTCAGTGCAGTACTTC.

This clonotype was seen at least ten times. The CDR3 loop reads CASSLFEGSTEAFF. CDR3 sequence (DNA): TGTGCCAGCAGCTTATTCGAGGGATCGACTGAAGCTTTCTTT. This chain connects TRBV7-3 to TRBJ1-1, with D uncertain. CDR3 length: 14 residues. Germline V CDR1 and CDR2: SGHTA, FQGTGA. The ends were cut back, 2 bases at V and 5 bases at J, with 12 bases in the middle.

The chain carries TRBV7-9 and TRBJ1-2; D gene unclear. The germline CDR1 and CDR2 sequences are SEHNR and FQNEAQ (reference sequence). V lost 2 bases, J lost 4 bases, and 8 bases lay in between. There are 13 residues in the CDR3. CDR3 sequence: CASSLSTVYGYTF. CDR3 in DNA: TGTGCCAGCAGCTTATCGACCGTCTATGGCTACACCTTC.

The chain has TRBV19 and TRBJ1-2; weak D call: TRBD1 (5 bases). The CDR3 length is 14 residues. Germline lookup yields CDR1 LNHDA and CDR2 SQIVND (reference sequence). Trimming removed 7 bases from V and 0 bases from J, with 12 bases in between. CDR3 amino acids: CASNDETANYGYTF. Here the CDR3 DNA reads TGTGCCAGTAATGACGAGACAGCTAACTATGGCTACACCTTC.

This clonotype was counted many times. This chain links TRBV5-1 with TRBJ2-1; 10 positions agree with TRBD2. Germline CDR1 is SGHRS and CDR2 is YFSETQ. Unmatched junction bases numbered 4, after V lost 0 bases and J lost 7 bases. The CDR3 spans 15 residues. CDR3 DNA sequence: TGCGCCAGCAGCTTGGTTATAGCGGGGGGTAATGAGCAGTTCTTC. Its translation is CASSLVIAGGNEQFF.

There are many counts of this clonotype. J is TRBJ2-1 and V is TRBV5-1; possibly TRBD2 for D (5 bases). This CDR3 spans 16 amino acids. V was cut by 0 bases and J by 0 bases, with 10 bases left in between. Per germline, CDR1 SGHRS and CDR2 YFSETQ. CDR3 coding DNA: TGCGCCAGCAGCTTGGGAGGGTTAGGCTCCTACAATGAGCAGTTCTTC. Protein: CASSLGGLGSYNEQFF.

This clonotype was seen just once. The chain joins TRBV7-2 to TRBJ2-1; 8 positions match TRBD2. Germline CDR1 SGHTA, CDR2 FQGNSA. CDR3 length equals 15 residues. V was pared by 5 bases and J by 10 bases, with 13 bases of the junction left unmatched. The CDR3 loop is CASSHGLAPPREQFF. CDR3 nucleotide sequence: TGTGCCAGCAGCCACGGACTAGCCCCACCTCGAGAGCAGTTCTTC.